This T cell receptor beta chain was profiled in a study of long-term antiretroviral therapy in people with HIV. Findings of the study overall: Investigators report no available data on ART adherence, viral resistance or therapy changes. In samples taken after ART, diversity increased but remained below transplant donor control levels.

As concerns this clone: The antigen remains unidentified.

Sequencing used immunoSEQ v3.0 at survey level. Sequencing used immunoSEQ multiplex PCR; TCRdb keeps in-frame clones, though not all of them. The table lists about 48,000 clones, about 86% of them singletons, with under 3% in the top ten. V was clipped by 2 bases and J by 1 base; unmatched bases: 6. The CDR3 totals 16 residues. Germline V gene sequence: CDR1 KGHSH, CDR2 LQKENI. This material consisted of unsorted PBMCs, taken 0.8 years after starting antiretroviral therapy. The receptor comes from a woman aged 18-30 years with HIV. The J gene is TRBJ1-1, the V gene TRBV18, with 8 positions matching TRBD1. The CDR3 sequence is CASSPTQGAGNTEAFF. CDR3 DNA: TGTGCCAGCTCACCAACCCAGGGGGCTGGGAACACTGAAGCTTTCTTT.